Presented here are 2 T cell receptor beta chains from one specimen sequenced in a study of cytomegalovirus exposure and HLA in healthy donors. The PCR ran on 60 Vbeta and 13 Jbeta primers. Profiling relied on immunoSEQ multiplex PCR, and the TCRdb table lists in-frame clones only, not all of them. The data contain about 170,000 clones, 76% of them singletons. The sample taken for sequencing was PBMCs. Source of these receptors: a female donor in good health and CMV-seronegative.

The chain employs TRBV18 and TRBJ1-2; no clear D gene. The ends were cut back, 0 bases at V and 4 bases at J, with 9 bases in the middle. Germline-derived CDR1 and CDR2 are KGHSH and LQKENI. The CDR3 sequence is 14 residues long. CDR3 region: CASSPPNQLYGYTF. In DNA, the CDR3 is TGTGCCAGCTCACCACCCAACCAACTCTATGGCTACACCTTC.

The DNA of the CDR3 is TGTGCCAGCAGCTTAGCCAGATATCTAGCCAAAAACATTCAGTACTTC. Translation gives CASSLARYLAKNIQYF. The chain carries TRBV7-8 and TRBJ2-4; D is undetermined. Germline lookup yields CDR1 SGHVS and CDR2 FQNEAQ. V dropped 0 bases and J dropped 0 bases, with 9 bases sitting between them. The CDR3 length is 16 residues. Variable domain in full (rest from reference TRBV7-8 and TRBJ2-4): GAGVSQSPRYKVAKRGQDVALRCDPISGHVSLFWYQQALGQGPEFLTYFQNEAQLDKSGLPSDRFFAERPEGSVSTLKIQRTQQEDSAVYLCASSLARYLAKNIQYFGAGTRLSVL.